Sequencing of this TCR beta chain was carried out in a study of long-term antiretroviral therapy in people with HIV. Study observations and caveats: Repertoires in HIV (unlike those of controls) had narrower CDR3 length ranges.

At minimum, one pre-ART and two post-ART PBMC samples were obtained from each donor. Sequencing used immunoSEQ v3.0 at survey level. Roughly 40,000-50,000 T-cell genomes per sample were the sequencing target. Repertoires were generated with immunoSEQ multiplex PCR, while TCRdb's copy carries only in-frame clones and drops some. Of over 35,000 clones listed, around 93% were seen once; the top ten hold 2.2%. This clone was seen a single time. Its specificity is unknown. The material sequenced was unsorted PBMCs, taken around 9.2 years after starting antiretroviral therapy. This receptor was identified in a man under 40 with HIV.

For the CDR3, the DNA is TGTGCCAGCAGACAACTAGCGTTAGACACCGGGGAGCTGTTTTTT. This translates into CASRQLALDTGELFF. The chain couples TRBV6-1 to TRBJ2-2; TRBD2 aligns across 7 bases. V lost 6 bases, J lost 3 bases, and 7 bases stayed unmatched. The CDR3 spans 15 residues. CDR1 is MNHNS and CDR2 is SASEGT in the germline V gene.